The entry below describes one TCR beta chain. The antigen remains undetermined. This specimen belongs to a study of shared clonotypes between healthy human individuals. Overall study results and limits: Only blood underwent sampling, and tissue repertoires likely differ. Naive CD4 clonotypes overlapped across a handful of donors at roughly 5.1%.

Genomic DNA belonging to each subset was distributed in equal measure over several immunoSEQ plates. As originally analysed: Junction-only immunoSEQ sequences carried no quality scores, so filtering differed. TCRdb's table, derived via immunoSEQ multiplex PCR, lists solely in-frame clones and lacks some. V, J and clone size derive from that table, while D and trimming were established from the DNA sequence. The sample yields more than 1.2 million clones, 97% to 99% seen once. J lost 0 bases, V lost 1 base, and 7 bases had no gene match. CDR3 length equals 17 residues. Per the germline V gene, CDR1 is KGHSH and CDR2 is LQKENI.

The sequenced sample was naive CD4+ T cells sorted from blood. Specified subset: CD45RA+ positively selected. This chain uses TRBV18 with TRBJ1-1, with TRBD1 matching 8 bases. This TCR derives from a man aged 25 to 45 in good health. The CDR3 is CASSPLPGGVLNTEAFF. The DNA for the CDR3 is TGTGCCAGCTCACCACTACCAGGGGGCGTGTTGAACACTGAAGCTTTCTTT.